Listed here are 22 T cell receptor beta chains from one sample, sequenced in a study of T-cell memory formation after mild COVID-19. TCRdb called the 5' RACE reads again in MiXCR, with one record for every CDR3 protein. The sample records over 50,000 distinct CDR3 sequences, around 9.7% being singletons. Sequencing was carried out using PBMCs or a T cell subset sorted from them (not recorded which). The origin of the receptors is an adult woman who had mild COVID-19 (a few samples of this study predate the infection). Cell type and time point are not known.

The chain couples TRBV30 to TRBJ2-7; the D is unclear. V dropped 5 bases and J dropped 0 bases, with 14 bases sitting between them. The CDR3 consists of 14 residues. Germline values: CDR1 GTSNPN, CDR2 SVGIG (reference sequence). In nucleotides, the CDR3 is TGTGCCTGGCGCCCCGTACGGGCCTCCTACGAGCAGTACTTC. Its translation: CAWRPVRASYEQYF.

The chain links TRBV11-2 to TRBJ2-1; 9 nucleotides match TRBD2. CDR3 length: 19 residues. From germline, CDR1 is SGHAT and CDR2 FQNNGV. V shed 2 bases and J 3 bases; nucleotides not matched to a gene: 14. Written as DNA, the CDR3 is TGTGCCAGCAGCTTATACCTAGCGGGGATTCAACGAGTCTACAATGAGCAGTTCTTC. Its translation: CASSLYLAGIQRVYNEQFF.

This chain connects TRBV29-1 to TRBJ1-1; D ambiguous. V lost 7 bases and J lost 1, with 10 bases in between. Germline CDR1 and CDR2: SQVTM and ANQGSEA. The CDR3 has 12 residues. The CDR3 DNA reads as TGCAGCGCTGCGACGGAGAACACTGAAGCTTTCTTT. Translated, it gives CSAATENTEAFF. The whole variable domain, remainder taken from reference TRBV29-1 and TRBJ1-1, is SAVISQKPSRDICQRGTSLTIQCQVDSQVTMMFWYRQQPGQSLTLIATANQGSEATYESGFVIDKFPISRPNLTFSTLTVSNMSPEDSSIYLCSAATENTEAFFGQGTRLTVV.

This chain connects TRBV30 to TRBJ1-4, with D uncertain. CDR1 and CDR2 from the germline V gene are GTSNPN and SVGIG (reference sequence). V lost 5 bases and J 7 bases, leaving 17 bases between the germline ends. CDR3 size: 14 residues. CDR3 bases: TGTGCCTGGGGCCCGGACTTAACGGTTGAAAAACTGTTTTTT. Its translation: CAWGPDLTVEKLFF.

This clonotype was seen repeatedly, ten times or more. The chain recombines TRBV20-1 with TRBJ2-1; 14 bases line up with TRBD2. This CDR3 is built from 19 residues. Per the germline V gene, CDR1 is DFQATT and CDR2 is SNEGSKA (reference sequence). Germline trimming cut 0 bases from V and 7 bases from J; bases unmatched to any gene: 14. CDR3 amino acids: CSARDLSRSGTSGSNEQFF. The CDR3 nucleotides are TGCAGTGCTAGAGATCTATCCAGGAGCGGGACTAGCGGGAGTAATGAGCAGTTCTTC.

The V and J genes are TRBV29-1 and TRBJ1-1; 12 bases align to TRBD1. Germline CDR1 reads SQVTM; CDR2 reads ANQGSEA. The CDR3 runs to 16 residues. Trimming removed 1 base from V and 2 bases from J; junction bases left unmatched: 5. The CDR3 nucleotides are TGCAGCGTTGAAGCGGGACAGGGGGCGAATAACACTGAAGCTTTCTTT. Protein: CSVEAGQGANNTEAFF.

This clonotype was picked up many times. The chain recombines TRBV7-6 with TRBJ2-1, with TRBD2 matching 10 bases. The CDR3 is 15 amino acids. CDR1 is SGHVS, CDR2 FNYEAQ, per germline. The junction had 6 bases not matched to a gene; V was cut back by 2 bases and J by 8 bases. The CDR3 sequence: CASSLSGRASHEQFF. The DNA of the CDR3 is TGTGCCAGCAGCTTAAGCGGGAGGGCCTCCCATGAGCAGTTCTTC.

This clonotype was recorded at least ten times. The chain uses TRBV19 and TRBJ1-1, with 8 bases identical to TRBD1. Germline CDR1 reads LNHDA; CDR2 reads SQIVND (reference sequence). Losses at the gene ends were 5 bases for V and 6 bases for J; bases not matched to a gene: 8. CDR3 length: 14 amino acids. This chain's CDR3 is CASSPRTGQAEAFF. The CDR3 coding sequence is TGTGCCAGTAGTCCGCGGACAGGGCAAGCTGAAGCTTTCTTT.

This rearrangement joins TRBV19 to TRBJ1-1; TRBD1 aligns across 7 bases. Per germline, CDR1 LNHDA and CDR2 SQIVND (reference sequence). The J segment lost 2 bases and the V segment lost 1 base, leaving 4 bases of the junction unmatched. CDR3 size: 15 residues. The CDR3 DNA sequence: TGTGCCAGTAGTATAGGGGGGACAGCTAACACTGAAGCTTTCTTT. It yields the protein CASSIGGTANTEAFF.

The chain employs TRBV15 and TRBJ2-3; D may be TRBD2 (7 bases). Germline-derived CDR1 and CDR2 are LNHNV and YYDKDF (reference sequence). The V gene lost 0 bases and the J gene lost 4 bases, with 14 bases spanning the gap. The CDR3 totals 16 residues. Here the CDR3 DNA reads TGTGCCACCAGCAGAGATCGGGGGGCATCGGCAGATACGCAGTATTTT. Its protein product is CATSRDRGASADTQYF.

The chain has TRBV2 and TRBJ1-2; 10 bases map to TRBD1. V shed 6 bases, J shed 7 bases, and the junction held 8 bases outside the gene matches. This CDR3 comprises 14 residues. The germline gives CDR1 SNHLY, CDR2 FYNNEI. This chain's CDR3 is CASRADRGSPGYTF. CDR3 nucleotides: TGTGCCAGCAGGGCGGACAGGGGGAGTCCTGGCTACACCTTC. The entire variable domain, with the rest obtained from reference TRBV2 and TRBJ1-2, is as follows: EPEVTQTPSHQVTQMGQEVILRCVPISNHLYFYWYRQILGQKVEFLVSFYNNEISEKSEIFDDQFSVERPDGSNFTLKIRSTKLEDSAMYFCASRADRGSPGYTFGSGTRLTVV.

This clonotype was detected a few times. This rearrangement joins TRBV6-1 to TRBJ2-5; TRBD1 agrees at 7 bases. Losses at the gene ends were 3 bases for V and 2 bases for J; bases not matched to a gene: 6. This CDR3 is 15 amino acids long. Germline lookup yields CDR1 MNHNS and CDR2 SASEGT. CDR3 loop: CASSEDRSSQETQYF. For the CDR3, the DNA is TGTGCCAGCAGTGAGGACAGGTCCTCTCAAGAGACCCAGTACTTC.

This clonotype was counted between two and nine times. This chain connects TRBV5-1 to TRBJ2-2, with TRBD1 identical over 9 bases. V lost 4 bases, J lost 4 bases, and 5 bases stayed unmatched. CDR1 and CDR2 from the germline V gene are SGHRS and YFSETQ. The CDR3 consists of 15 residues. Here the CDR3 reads CASSDGTGPTGELFF. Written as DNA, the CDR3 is TGCGCCAGCAGCGACGGGACAGGGCCCACCGGGGAGCTGTTTTTT. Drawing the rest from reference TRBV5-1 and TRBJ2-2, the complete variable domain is KAGVTQTPRYLIKTRGQQVTLSCSPISGHRSVSWYQQTPGQGLQFLFEYFSETQRNKGNFPGRFSGRQFSNSRSEMNVSTLELGDSALYLCASSDGTGPTGELFFGEGSRLTVL.

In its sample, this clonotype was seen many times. The CDR3 region has the DNA TGCAGTGCTCCCCCAGGGAAGGAGGGCTACACCTTC. It codes for CSAPPGKEGYTF. The chain is built from TRBV20-1 and TRBJ1-2; perhaps TRBD1 as D (5 bases). The CDR3 runs to 12 residues. Germline lookup yields CDR1 DFQATT and CDR2 SNEGSKA (reference sequence). Trimming left V 5 bases short and J 8 bases short, with 15 bases between.

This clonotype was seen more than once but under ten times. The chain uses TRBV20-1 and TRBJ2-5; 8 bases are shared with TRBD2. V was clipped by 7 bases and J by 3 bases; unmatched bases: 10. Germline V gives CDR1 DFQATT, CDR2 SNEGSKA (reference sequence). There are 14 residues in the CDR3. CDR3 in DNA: TGCAGTGGGCTAGTGGCGGGAGGCAAAGAGACCCAGTACTTC. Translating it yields CSGLVAGGKETQYF.

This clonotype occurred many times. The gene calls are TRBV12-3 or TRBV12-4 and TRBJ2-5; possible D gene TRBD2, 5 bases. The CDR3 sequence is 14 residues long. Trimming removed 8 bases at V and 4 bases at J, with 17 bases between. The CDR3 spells CASGRDGGGETQYF. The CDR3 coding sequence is TGTGCCAGCGGTCGGGATGGTGGTGGAGAGACCCAGTACTTC.

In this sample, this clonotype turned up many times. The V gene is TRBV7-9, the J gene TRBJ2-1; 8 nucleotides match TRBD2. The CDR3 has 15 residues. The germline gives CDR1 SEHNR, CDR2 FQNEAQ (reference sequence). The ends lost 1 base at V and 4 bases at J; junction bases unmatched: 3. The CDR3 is CASSLDGRVYNEQFF. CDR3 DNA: TGTGCCAGCAGCTTAGACGGGAGGGTTTACAATGAGCAGTTCTTC.

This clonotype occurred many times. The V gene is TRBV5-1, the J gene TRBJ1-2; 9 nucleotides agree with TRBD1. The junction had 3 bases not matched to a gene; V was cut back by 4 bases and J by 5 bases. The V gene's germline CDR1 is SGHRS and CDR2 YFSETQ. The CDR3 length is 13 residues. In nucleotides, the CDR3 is TGCGCCAGCAGCAACGGACAGGGGTATGGCTACACCTTC. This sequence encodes CASSNGQGYGYTF.

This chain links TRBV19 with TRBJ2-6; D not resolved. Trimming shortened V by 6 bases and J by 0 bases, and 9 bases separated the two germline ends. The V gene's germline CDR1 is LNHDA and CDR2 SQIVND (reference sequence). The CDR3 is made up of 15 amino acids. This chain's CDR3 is CASRKDHSGANVLTF. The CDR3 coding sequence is TGTGCCAGTAGGAAAGACCACTCTGGGGCCAACGTCCTGACTTTC.

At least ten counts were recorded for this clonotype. The CDR3 loop reads CATMKRGVNNEQFF. The CDR3 DNA reads as TGTGCCACCATGAAACGGGGAGTGAACAATGAGCAGTTCTTC. The rearrangement joins TRBV12-3 or TRBV12-4 to TRBJ2-1, with TRBD2 as a possible D gene (5 bases). CDR3 size: 14 residues. Trimming cost V 10 bases and J 5 bases, with 18 bases left between them.

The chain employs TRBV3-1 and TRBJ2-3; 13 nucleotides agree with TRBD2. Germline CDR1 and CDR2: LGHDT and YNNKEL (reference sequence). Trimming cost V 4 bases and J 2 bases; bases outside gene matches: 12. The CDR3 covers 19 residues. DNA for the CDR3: TGTGCCAGCAGCCCCGGACTAGCGGGGGCCTCACCTTTCACAGATACGCAGTATTTT. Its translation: CASSPGLAGASPFTDTQYF.

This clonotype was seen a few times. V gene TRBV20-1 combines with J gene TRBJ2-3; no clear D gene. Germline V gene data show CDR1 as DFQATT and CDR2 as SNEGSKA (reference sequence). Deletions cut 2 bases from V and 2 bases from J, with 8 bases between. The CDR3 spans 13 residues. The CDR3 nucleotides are TGCAGTGCTAGAAGGTTTTCCACAGATACGCAGTATTTT. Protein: CSARRFSTDTQYF.